Listed here are 15 T cell receptor beta chains from one sample, sequenced in a study of Graves' ophthalmopathy and Graves' hyperthyroidism. Using RNA transcripts, the TCR beta CDR3 regions were amplified. First-round RT-PCR employed HTBI primers, with a second-round multiplex PCR after it. MiXCR, run by TCRdb on the multiplex PCR reads, gives a single entry per CDR3 protein. Of over 500,000 distinct CDR3 sequences in the sample, 20% to 25% are singletons; the top ten hold approximately 7%. Sample: peripheral blood. These receptors originate from a woman in her late teens or twenties with stable Graves' hyperthyroidism. Some clones in this sample may be carry-over from other donors' samples.

The chain recombines TRBV6-1 with TRBJ2-5; no clear D gene. The V end lost 2 bases, the J end lost 1 base, and 8 bases lay between the germline ends. Per the germline V gene, CDR1 is MNHNS and CDR2 is SASEGT. This CDR3 spans 14 amino acids. CDR3 nucleotides: TGTGCCAGCAGTGAATCGACTCCCCAAGAGACCCAGTACTTC. It is translated as CASSESTPQETQYF.

This clonotype was recorded at least ten times. This sequence joins TRBV19 and TRBJ2-7; D possibly uses TRBD1 or TRBD2 (5 bases each). V shed 9 bases and J shed 2 bases, with 14 bases lying between them. CDR1 and CDR2 from the germline V gene are LNHDA and SQIVND (reference sequence). The CDR3 length is 13 residues. The CDR3: CASRSGTTYEQYF. The CDR3 bases are TGTGCCAGCCGCTCCGGGACCACCTACGAGCAGTACTTC.

This rearrangement joins TRBV27 to TRBJ1-5, with a possible D match to TRBD1 (6 bases). Trimming took off 5 bases at V and 10 bases at J, with 15 bases between the two ends. The CDR3 covers 13 residues. Germline loops: CDR1 MNHEY, CDR2 SMNVEV (reference sequence). The CDR3 loop is CASSQGLSRPQHF. The CDR3 region has the DNA TGTGCCAGCAGTCAGGGGTTGAGCCGACCCCAGCATTTT.

This clonotype came up many times. The chain is built from TRBV19 and TRBJ1-1, with 8 positions matching TRBD1. J lost 4 bases, V lost 5 bases, and 6 bases had no gene match. This CDR3 contains 14 residues. Germline CDR1 LNHDA, CDR2 SQIVND (reference sequence). The CDR3 here is CASSPGQGITEAFF. The CDR3 DNA reads TGTGCCAGTAGTCCAGGACAGGGTATCACTGAAGCTTTCTTT. The whole variable domain, remainder taken from reference TRBV19 and TRBJ1-1, is DGGITQSPKYLFRKEGQNVTLSCEQNLNHDAMYWYRQDPGQGLRLIYYSQIVNDFQKGDIAEGYSVSREKKESFPLTVTSAQKNPTAFYLCASSPGQGITEAFFGQGTRLTVV.

This clonotype was detected many times. This sequence joins TRBV28 and TRBJ1-2; possible D gene TRBD1, 5 bases. The germline V gene encodes CDR1 MDHEN and CDR2 SYDVKM. The CDR3 runs to 14 residues. V shed 7 bases and J shed 0 bases, with 12 bases lying between them. The CDR3 DNA is TGTGCCAGCACCCAGGGCCATCCTAACTATGGCTACACCTTC. This translates into CASTQGHPNYGYTF.

The table lists this clonotype with many counts. This chain joins TRBV20-1 and TRBJ1-6, with 10 bases that match TRBD1. The V gene's germline CDR1 is DFQATT and CDR2 SNEGSKA (reference sequence). The trim removed 2 bases at V and 10 bases at J, leaving 5 bases unmatched. The CDR3 extends over 14 amino acids. CDR3 region: CSARRDRGDSPLHF. As DNA, the CDR3 is TGCAGTGCTAGACGGGACAGGGGTGACTCACCCCTCCACTTT.

The chain recombines TRBV11-2 with TRBJ2-7; possibly TRBD1 for D (5 bases). The V end lost 0 bases, the J end lost 1 base, and 10 bases lay between the germline ends. CDR3 length: 15 residues. Germline V CDR1 and CDR2: SGHAT, FQNNGV. CDR3 nucleotide sequence: TGTGCCAGCAGCTTAGACCGGGCAGGGTCCTACGAGCAGTACTTC. It yields the protein CASSLDRAGSYEQYF.

Ten or more counts support this clonotype. The chain has TRBV12-3 or TRBV12-4 and TRBJ2-2; D ambiguous. V lost 1 base to trimming and J lost 6 bases, with 9 bases between them. CDR3 length: 14 residues. CDR3 sequence reads: CASSLGAGPGELFF. DNA for the CDR3: TGTGCCAGCAGTTTAGGTGCTGGGCCCGGGGAGCTGTTTTTT.

The chain carries TRBV11-2 and TRBJ1-2, with 8 bases aligning to TRBD1. The V gene end was trimmed by 6 bases and the J gene end by 6 bases; junction bases not matched to a gene: 6. The CDR3 totals 13 residues. Looked up from germline, CDR1 is SGHAT and CDR2 is FQNNGV. CDR3 nucleotide sequence: TGTGCCAGCAGAACAGGGGGTTGGAATGGCTACACCTTC. The encoded protein is CASRTGGWNGYTF.

This clonotype was seen ten or more times. The gene calls are TRBV2 and TRBJ1-5, with D maybe TRBD1 (6 bases). V lost 2 bases and J lost 3, with 11 bases in between. The CDR3 sequence is 15 residues long. CDR1 SNHLY and CDR2 FYNNEI come from the germline V gene. The CDR3 sequence: CASSETGNTNQPQHF. The CDR3 DNA reads TGTGCCAGCAGTGAAACAGGGAACACCAATCAGCCCCAGCATTTT.

This chain joins TRBV29-1 and TRBJ2-2, with D unclear. The V gene lost 1 base and the J gene lost 7 bases, with 4 bases spanning the gap. Looked up from germline, CDR1 is SQVTM and CDR2 is ANQGSEA. The CDR3 contains 11 residues. CDR3 region: CSVEANGELFF. The CDR3 nucleotides read TGCAGCGTTGAAGCGAACGGGGAGCTGTTTTTT.

The table lists this clonotype with many counts. The chain couples TRBV7-2 to TRBJ2-6; TRBD1 agrees at 8 bases. J gave up 2 bases and V 5 bases, and 5 bases lay outside the gene matches. Germline V gene lookup returns CDR1 SGHTA and CDR2 FQGNSA. The CDR3 is made up of 16 amino acids. CDR3 loop: CASSALDRAGANVLTF. CDR3 in DNA: TGTGCCAGCAGCGCCCTGGACAGGGCTGGGGCCAACGTCCTGACTTTC.

The J gene is TRBJ2-5, the V gene TRBV19, with D possibly being TRBD1 (6 bases). The CDR3 is 13 residues long. Trimming removed 4 bases at V and 5 bases at J, with 11 bases between. Germline-derived CDR1 and CDR2 are LNHDA and SQIVND (reference sequence). CDR3 bases: TGTGCCAGTAGTACCTGGGGGCGTGAGACCCAGTACTTC. Translation gives CASSTWGRETQYF.

V gene TRBV6-1 combines with J gene TRBJ2-7; D is unclear. CDR3 length: 12 residues. Germline assignment: CDR1 MNHNS and CDR2 SASEGT. The germline V and J ends were trimmed by 6 bases and 2 bases, with 8 bases remaining between them. CDR3 sequence reads: CASSGATYEQYF. The CDR3 nucleotides are TGTGCCAGCAGCGGCGCTACCTACGAGCAGTACTTC.

The rearrangement uses TRBV4-1 and TRBJ2-7; 8 bases match TRBD2. CDR1 and CDR2 (germline): MGHRA, YSYEKL. With 3 bases clipped from V and 4 bases from J, the junction kept 5 bases outside the gene matches. This CDR3 is 14 amino acids long. The CDR3: CASSHIGRAYEQYF. CDR3 coding DNA: TGCGCCAGCAGCCACATCGGGAGGGCGTACGAGCAGTACTTC.